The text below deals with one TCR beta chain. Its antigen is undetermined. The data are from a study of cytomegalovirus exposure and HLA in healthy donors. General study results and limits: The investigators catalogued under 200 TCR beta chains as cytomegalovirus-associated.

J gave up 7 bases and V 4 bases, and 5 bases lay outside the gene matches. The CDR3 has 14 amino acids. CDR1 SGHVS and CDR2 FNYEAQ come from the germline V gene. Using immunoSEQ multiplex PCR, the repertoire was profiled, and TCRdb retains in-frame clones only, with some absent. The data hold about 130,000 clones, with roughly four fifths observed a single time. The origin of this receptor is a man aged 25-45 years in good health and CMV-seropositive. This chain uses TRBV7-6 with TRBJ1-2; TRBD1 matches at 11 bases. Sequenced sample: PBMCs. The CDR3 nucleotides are TGTGCCAGCAGCTCCGGACAGGGGGCGAGTGGCTACACCTTC. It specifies CASSSGQGASGYTF. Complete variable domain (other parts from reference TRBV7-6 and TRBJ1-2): GAGVSQSPRYKVTKRGQDVALRCDPISGHVSLYWYRQALGQGPEFLTYFNYEAQQDKSGLPNDRFSAERPEGSISTLTIQRTEQRDSAMYRCASSSGQGASGYTFGSGTRLTVV.